This T cell receptor beta chain comes out of a study of brain metastases from non-small cell lung cancer. On this clone: The germline gene is not matched at one end of the junction; a read error may be the cause.

This CDR3 contains 15 residues. Germline CDR1 and CDR2: SSHAT and FNYEAQ (reference sequence). The table came from immunoSEQ multiplex PCR; TCRdb's copy has only in-frame clones and leaves some out. The sample yields around 500 clones, 88% seen once. The sample taken for sequencing was tumor-adjacent normal tissue. The chain recombines TRBV7-7 with TRBJ2-1, with 15 bases identical to TRBD2. This sequence was found in a donor older than 35 with non-small cell lung cancer. The CDR3 nucleotides are TGTGCTAGCAGCCCGGGACTAGCGGGAGGCAATGAGCAGTTCTTC. It yields the protein CASSPGLAGGNEQFF.